The 26 T cell receptor beta chains in this list originate from one sample, sequenced in a study of T cell changes during pregnancy in multiple sclerosis. TCRdb's copy holds only in-frame clones and misses some; the assay was immunoSEQ multiplex PCR. The table shows more than 85,000 clones, with around 95% occurring only once. Here the sequenced sample was peripheral blood, taken in the third trimester of pregnancy. The source of these receptors is a female donor in good health, enrolled as a control in a pregnancy study.

The chain has TRBV9 and TRBJ2-1, with 15 nucleotides matching TRBD2. Germline V CDR1 and CDR2: SGDLS, YYNGEE. V shed 0 bases, J shed 5 bases, and the junction held 9 bases outside the gene matches. CDR3 size: 19 residues. The CDR3 region has the DNA TGTGCCAGCAGCGTAGGGACTAGCGGGAGGGCCCCTCTTAACAATGAGCAGTTCTTC. Amino acid sequence: CASSVGTSGRAPLNNEQFF.

The chain has TRBV4-1 and TRBJ2-3; no reliable D call. The CDR3 consists of 13 residues. The V end was cut by 4 bases, the J end by 2 bases, with 7 bases between. CDR1 and CDR2 (germline): MGHRA, YSYEKL. CDR3 sequence: CASSPQLTDTQYF. CDR3 coding DNA: TGCGCCAGCAGCCCCCAACTCACAGATACGCAGTATTTT.

The chain is built from TRBV25-1 and TRBJ2-7; no clear D gene. The CDR3 has 14 residues. Per the germline V gene, CDR1 is MGHDK and CDR2 is SYGVNS. Trimming stripped 3 bases from V and 6 bases from J, with 15 bases between. CDR3 DNA: TGTGCCAGCAGTGACCCCACGGAGACGGTCGAGCAGTACTTC. Its protein is CASSDPTETVEQYF.

V and J are TRBV19 and TRBJ1-1; weak D call: TRBD1 (6 bases). V lost 6 bases to trimming and J lost 1 base, with 12 bases between them. This CDR3 contains 14 residues. Germline-derived CDR1 and CDR2 are LNHDA and SQIVND (reference sequence). CDR3 protein: CASRSRGGNTEAFF. In DNA form, the CDR3 reads TGTGCCAGTAGATCCCGAGGGGGGAACACTGAAGCTTTCTTT. Filled out from reference TRBV19 and TRBJ1-1, the complete variable domain reads DGGITQSPKYLFRKEGQNVTLSCEQNLNHDAMYWYRQDPGQGLRLIYYSQIVNDFQKGDIAEGYSVSREKKESFPLTVTSAQKNPTAFYLCASRSRGGNTEAFFGQGTRLTVV.

The count of this clone is one. The CDR3 nucleotides are TGTGCCATCAGTGAGTCAAAAGGGACAGGGGACACAGATACGCAGTATTTT. Its translation is CAISESKGTGDTDTQYF. V and J are TRBV10-3 and TRBJ2-3; 10 bases are a match to TRBD1. V lost 0 bases to trimming and J lost 2 bases; unmatched junction nucleotides: 5. The CDR3 has 17 residues. CDR1 is ENHRY, CDR2 SYGVKD, per germline.

The chain couples TRBV2 to TRBJ1-2, with TRBD1 matching over 9 bases. Trimming cost V 2 bases and J 3 bases; bases outside gene matches: 4. Germline assignment: CDR1 SNHLY and CDR2 FYNNEI. The CDR3 is 15 amino acids. CDR3 nucleotide sequence: TGTGCCAGCAGTGAAAGGGACAGGGAAGACTATGGCTACACCTTC. It codes for CASSERDREDYGYTF.

The J gene is TRBJ1-2, the V gene TRBV5-1; TRBD1 matches 8 bases. Germline-derived CDR1 and CDR2 are SGHRS and YFSETQ. The CDR3 contains 14 residues. The J segment lost 7 bases and the V segment lost 3 bases, leaving 8 bases of the junction unmatched. The CDR3 loop reads CASSWGTGSLGYTF. In DNA form, the CDR3 reads TGCGCCAGCAGCTGGGGGACAGGAAGCCTTGGCTACACCTTC.

Note on this clone: At one of its ends the junction is not consistent with the germline gene, which may arise from a read error. V gene TRBV20-1 combines with J gene TRBJ2-7; 7 nucleotides align to TRBD2. The CDR3 is 11 amino acids. Germline V gene data show CDR1 as DFQATT and CDR2 as SNEGSKA (reference sequence). CDR3: CSARDMRRELF. The CDR3, as DNA: TGCAGTGCTAGAGATATGCGGCGGGAGCTCTTC.

The chain joins TRBV10-3 to TRBJ2-3; 8 bases match TRBD2. Germline V gene data show CDR1 as ENHRY and CDR2 as SYGVKD. The CDR3 totals 17 residues. V lost 6 bases, J lost 2 bases, and 13 bases stayed unmatched. The CDR3: CAISGENGRAITDTQYF. The CDR3 DNA is TGTGCCATCAGCGGGGAAAACGGGAGGGCCATCACAGATACGCAGTATTTT.

This sequence joins TRBV6-1 and TRBJ1-5, with 7 bases fitting TRBD1. The CDR3 runs to 15 residues. Trimming took 0 bases from V and 9 from J; bases not matched to a gene: 8. Germline assignment: CDR1 MNHNS and CDR2 SASEGT. CDR3 bases: TGTGCCAGCAGTGAAGCTCAGAGGGGGCTAGGGCCCCAGCATTTT. It codes for CASSEAQRGLGPQHF.

This clone was found once. The chain has TRBV4-1 and TRBJ2-5; weak D call: TRBD2 (7 bases). The germline V gene encodes CDR1 MGHRA and CDR2 YSYEKL. V was shortened by 4 bases and J by 2 bases, with 23 bases between the two germline ends. The CDR3 consists of 18 residues. The CDR3 region is CASSREERGEGEQETQYF. Written as DNA, the CDR3 is TGCGCCAGCAGCCGAGAGGAGAGGGGGGAGGGCGAGCAAGAGACCCAGTACTTC.

This clone was seen a single time. Other nucleotide sequences in the sample specify the same CDR3. The CDR3 is CASSPAGVGTEAFF. CDR3 DNA: TGTGCCAGCTCACCCGCGGGGGTGGGCACTGAAGCTTTCTTT. The chain is built from TRBV18 and TRBJ1-1; a weak D match, TRBD1 (5 bases). V was pared by 3 bases and J by 4 bases, with 12 bases between. Germline lookup yields CDR1 KGHSH and CDR2 LQKENI. The CDR3 totals 14 residues.

The chain employs TRBV29-1 and TRBJ2-7, with TRBD2 matching over 11 bases. The ends lost 7 bases at V and 2 bases at J; junction bases unmatched: 7. Per the germline V gene, CDR1 is SQVTM and CDR2 is ANQGSEA. The CDR3 runs to 14 residues. As DNA, the CDR3 is TGCAGCGCCGGGACTAGCGGCTCCCCCTACGAGCAGTACTTC. This gives the protein CSAGTSGSPYEQYF.

The chain uses TRBV13 and TRBJ2-1; TRBD2 aligns across 9 bases. The CDR3 has 16 amino acids. Trimming took 4 bases from V and 4 from J; bases not matched to a gene: 8. CDR1 is PRHDT and CDR2 is FYEKMQ in the germline V gene (reference sequence). The CDR3 sequence is CASSSWVAGVYNEQFF. CDR3 DNA: TGTGCCAGCAGCTCTTGGGTAGCGGGAGTGTACAATGAGCAGTTCTTC.

This chain connects TRBV4-2 to TRBJ2-3, with 10 bases that match TRBD2. Germline lookup yields CDR1 LGHNA and CDR2 YNFKEQ. V trimming: 4 bases; J trimming: 0 bases; junction bases outside the gene matches: 19. This CDR3 spans 21 amino acids. In DNA form, the CDR3 reads TGTGCCAGCAGCCGGGGGCTACGCGTCGGACTAGCGGATTCTAGCACAGATACGCAGTATTTT. The encoded protein is CASSRGLRVGLADSSTDTQYF.

In DNA, the CDR3 is TGCGCCAGCAGCCCCTTAGCGGGAGAGGGCGAGCAGTACTTC. Translated: CASSPLAGEGEQYF. The chain couples TRBV5-1 to TRBJ2-7, with TRBD2 matching 9 bases. The germline CDR1 and CDR2 sequences are SGHRS and YFSETQ. This CDR3 region has 14 residues. V lost 4 bases and J lost 6; bases outside the gene matches: 8.

V usage is TRBV27 and J usage is TRBJ2-7, with 7 nucleotides matching TRBD1. This CDR3 has 14 amino acids. Germline V CDR1 and CDR2: MNHEY, SMNVEV (reference sequence). Germline trimming cut 9 bases from V and 1 base from J; bases unmatched to any gene: 9. The CDR3 here is CASGVGGASYEQYF. CDR3 nucleotides: TGTGCCAGTGGGGTAGGGGGCGCATCCTACGAGCAGTACTTC.

The V and J genes are TRBV7-9 and TRBJ2-7; 7 bases are a match to TRBD2. The CDR3 spans 15 residues. The germline V gene encodes CDR1 SEHNR and CDR2 FQNEAQ (reference sequence). V dropped 3 bases and J dropped 3; count of bases not matched to a gene: 8. CDR3 protein: CASSFRPAGIYEQYF. The CDR3 DNA sequence: TGTGCCAGCAGCTTTCGACCAGCGGGAATCTACGAGCAGTACTTC.

The CDR3, as DNA: TGCGCCAGCAGCTCCGGACAGGGCCTCAACACTGAAGCTTTCTTT. It is translated as CASSSGQGLNTEAFF. This chain uses TRBV5-1 with TRBJ1-1; 8 bases align to TRBD1. Trimming removed 3 bases from V and 2 bases from J; junction bases left unmatched: 6. Germline assignment: CDR1 SGHRS and CDR2 YFSETQ. This CDR3 region has 15 residues.

This chain joins TRBV19 and TRBJ2-6; tentative D call: TRBD1 (6 bases). The germline CDR1 and CDR2 sequences are LNHDA and SQIVND (reference sequence). Trimming cost V 8 bases and J 0 bases, with 11 bases left between them. The CDR3 length is 15 residues. The CDR3 region has the DNA TGTGCCAGTGGGGGCGGGTCCTCTGGGGCCAACGTCCTGACTTTC. This gives the protein CASGGGSSGANVLTF. The whole variable domain, remainder taken from reference TRBV19 and TRBJ2-6, is DGGITQSPKYLFRKEGQNVTLSCEQNLNHDAMYWYRQDPGQGLRLIYYSQIVNDFQKGDIAEGYSVSREKKESFPLTVTSAQKNPTAFYLCASGGGSSGANVLTFGAGSRLTVL.

This chain joins TRBV6-1 and TRBJ2-6; the D is unclear. The CDR3 has 13 residues. CDR1 is MNHNS, CDR2 SASEGT, per germline. The V end lost 3 bases, the J end lost 4 bases, and 4 bases lay between the germline ends. CDR3 loop: CASSDRGANVLTF. CDR3 DNA: TGTGCCAGCAGTGATCGGGGGGCCAACGTCCTGACTTTC.

The chain couples TRBV4-1 to TRBJ2-3; the D gene is possibly TRBD2 (5 bases). The CDR3 is 15 residues long. CDR1 is MGHRA, CDR2 YSYEKL, per germline. V shed 4 bases and J shed 1 base, with 12 bases lying between them. The CDR3 nucleotides read TGCGCCAGCAGCCCCGTAGGACTCGGCACAGATACGCAGTATTTT. Translating it yields CASSPVGLGTDTQYF.

J is TRBJ2-1 and V is TRBV7-2; 7 positions match TRBD2. The V and J ends lost 2 bases and 3 bases, in that order; junction bases with no gene match: 1. The germline V gene has CDR1 SGHTA and CDR2 FQGNSA. The CDR3 contains 14 residues. CDR3 amino acids: CASSLWDYYNEQFF. The CDR3 bases are TGTGCCAGCAGCTTATGGGACTACTACAATGAGCAGTTCTTC.

The chain carries TRBV30 and TRBJ1-6, with D possibly matching TRBD1 (6 bases). CDR1 is GTSNPN, CDR2 SVGIG, per germline (reference sequence). V was trimmed by 5 bases and J by 9 bases, leaving 11 bases between them. The CDR3 consists of 12 residues. The DNA for the CDR3 is TGTGCCTGGGACAGGAGAGGTTCACCCCTCCACTTT. Translating it yields CAWDRRGSPLHF.

This clone was found once. The chain has TRBV18 and TRBJ2-1; 7 bases fit TRBD2. Germline loops: CDR1 KGHSH, CDR2 LQKENI. Germline trimming cut 5 bases from V and 7 bases from J; bases unmatched to any gene: 8. The CDR3 loop spans 14 amino acids. The DNA for the CDR3 is TGTGCCAGCTCAGACAGACTAGCCAGGAATGAGCAGTTCTTC. It specifies CASSDRLARNEQFF.

The chain links TRBV6-1 to TRBJ1-4, with 8 bases identical to TRBD1. The CDR3 contains 14 residues. V shed 1 base and J 5 bases; nucleotides not matched to a gene: 0. From germline, CDR1 is MNHNS and CDR2 SASEGT. This CDR3 is CASSEGQGNEKLFF. For the CDR3, the DNA is TGTGCCAGCAGTGAAGGACAGGGGAATGAAAAACTGTTTTTT.